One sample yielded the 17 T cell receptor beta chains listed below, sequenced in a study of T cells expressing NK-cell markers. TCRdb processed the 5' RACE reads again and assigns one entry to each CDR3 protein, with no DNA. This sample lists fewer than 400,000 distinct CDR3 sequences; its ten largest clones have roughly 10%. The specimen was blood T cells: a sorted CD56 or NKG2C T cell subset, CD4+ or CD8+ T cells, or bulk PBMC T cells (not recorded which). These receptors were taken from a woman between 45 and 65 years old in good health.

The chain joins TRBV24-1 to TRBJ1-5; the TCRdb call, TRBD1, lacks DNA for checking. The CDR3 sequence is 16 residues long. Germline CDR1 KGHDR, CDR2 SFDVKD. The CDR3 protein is CATSDSGTGIGQPQHF.

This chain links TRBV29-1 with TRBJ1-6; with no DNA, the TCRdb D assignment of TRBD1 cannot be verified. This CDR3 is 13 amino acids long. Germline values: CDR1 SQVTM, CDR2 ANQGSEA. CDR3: CSVATGGNSPLHF.

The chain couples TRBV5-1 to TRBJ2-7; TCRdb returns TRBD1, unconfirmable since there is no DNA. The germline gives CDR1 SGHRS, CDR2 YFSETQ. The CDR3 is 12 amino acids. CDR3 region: CASSADRVEQYF. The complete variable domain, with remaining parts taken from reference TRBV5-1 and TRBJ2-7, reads KAGVTQTPRYLIKTRGQQVTLSCSPISGHRSVSWYQQTPGQGLQFLFEYFSETQRNKGNFPGRFSGRQFSNSRSEMNVSTLELGDSALYLCASSADRVEQYFGPGTRLTVT.

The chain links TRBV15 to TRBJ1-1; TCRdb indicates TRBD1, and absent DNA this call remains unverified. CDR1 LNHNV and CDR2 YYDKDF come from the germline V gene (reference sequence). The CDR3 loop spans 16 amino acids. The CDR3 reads CATSRTPGFDLAEAFF.

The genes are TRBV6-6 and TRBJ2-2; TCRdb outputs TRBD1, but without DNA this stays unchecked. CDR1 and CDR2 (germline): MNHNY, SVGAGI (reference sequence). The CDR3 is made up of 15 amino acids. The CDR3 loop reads CATLPRQGSTGELFF.

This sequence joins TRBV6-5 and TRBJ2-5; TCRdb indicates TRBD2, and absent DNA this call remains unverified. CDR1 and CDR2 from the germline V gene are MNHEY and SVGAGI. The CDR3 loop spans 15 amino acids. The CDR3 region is CASSPPAGIQETQYF.

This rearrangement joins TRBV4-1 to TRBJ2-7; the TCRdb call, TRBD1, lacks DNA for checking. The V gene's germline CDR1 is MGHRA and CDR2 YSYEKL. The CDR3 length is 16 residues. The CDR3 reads CASSQEPGQGYYEQYF.

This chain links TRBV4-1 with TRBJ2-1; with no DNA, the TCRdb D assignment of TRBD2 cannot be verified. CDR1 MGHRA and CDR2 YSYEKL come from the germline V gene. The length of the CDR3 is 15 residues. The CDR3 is CASSQSSGTYNEQFF.

The CDR3 is CASSQFSAGNTEAFF. This chain joins TRBV14 and TRBJ1-1. This CDR3 is 15 amino acids long. Germline V CDR1 and CDR2: SGHDN, FVKESK.

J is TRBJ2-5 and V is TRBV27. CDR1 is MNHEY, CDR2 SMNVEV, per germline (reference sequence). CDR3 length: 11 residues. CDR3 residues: CASRVLETQYF.

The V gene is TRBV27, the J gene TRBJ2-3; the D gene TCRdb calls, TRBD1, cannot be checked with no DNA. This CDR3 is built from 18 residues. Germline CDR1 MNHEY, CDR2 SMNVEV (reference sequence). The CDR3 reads CASSFYFPGSLSQDTQYF.

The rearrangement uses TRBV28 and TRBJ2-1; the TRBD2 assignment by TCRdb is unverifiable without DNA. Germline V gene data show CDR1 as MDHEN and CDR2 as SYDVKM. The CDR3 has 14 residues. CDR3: CASSGRLGYNEQFF.

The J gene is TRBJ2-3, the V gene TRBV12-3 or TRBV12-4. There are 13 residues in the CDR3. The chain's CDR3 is CASRESATDTQYF.

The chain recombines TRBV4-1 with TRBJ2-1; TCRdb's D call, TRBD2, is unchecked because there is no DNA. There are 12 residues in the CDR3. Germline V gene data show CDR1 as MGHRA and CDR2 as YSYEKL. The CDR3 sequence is CASSHTAGEQFF.

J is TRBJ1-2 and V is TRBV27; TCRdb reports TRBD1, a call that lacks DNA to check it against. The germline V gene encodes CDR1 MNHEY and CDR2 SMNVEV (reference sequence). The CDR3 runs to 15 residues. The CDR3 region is CASSPGQGLSYGYTF.

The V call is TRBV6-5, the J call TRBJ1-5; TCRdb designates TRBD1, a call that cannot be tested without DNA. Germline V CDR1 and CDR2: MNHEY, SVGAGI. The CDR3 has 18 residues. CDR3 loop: CASTKTGDIELGNQPQHF.

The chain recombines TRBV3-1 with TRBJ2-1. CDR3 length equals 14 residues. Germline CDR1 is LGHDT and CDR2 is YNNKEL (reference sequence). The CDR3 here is CASSQGGRVGEQFF.